The rows below give T cell receptor beta chains drawn from one sample of a study of CD8 T cells in Susac syndrome. One entry per CDR3 protein results from TCRdb running MiXCR on the immunoSEQ multiplex PCR reads. The repertoire holds some 130,000 distinct CDR3 sequences, with more than 90% as singletons. Sequencing was done on a sample of CD4+ T cells from PBMCs. These receptors all stem from a human donor in good health. The CDR3 runs from the conserved cysteine through the conserved F or W. D genes are given only for firm matches. A row's size may be missing; if present it is once, few, many or a size class.

D,J,size,V,DNA,CDR3
TRBD1,TRBJ2-5,.,TRBV24-1,TGTGCCACCAGTGAGGCGGACAGGGTGCTTGGGGAGACCCAGTACTTC,CATSEADRVLGETQYF
TRBD2,TRBJ2-1,.,TRBV3-1,TGTGCCAGCAGCCAAGGAGGTAGCGGGAGCTCCTACAATGAGCAGTTCTTC,CASSQGGSGSSYNEQFF
TRBD2,TRBJ2-7,.,TRBV3-1,TGTGCCAGCAGCCAAGATATGTTAAGCGGGGATTCCTACGAGCAGTACTTC,CASSQDMLSGDSYEQYF
.,TRBJ2-1,.,TRBV5-1,TGCGCCAGCAGCTTGGTTCGGGCTAGTCAATCCAATGAGCAGTTCTTC,CASSLVRASQSNEQFF
.,TRBJ2-7,.,TRBV5-1,TGCGCCAGCAGCTTGGACGACACCCAGTACTTC,CASSLDDTQYF
.,TRBJ2-5,once,TRBV12-3/TRBV12-4,TGTGCCAGCAGTTTTAGGGACCGAGAGACCCAGTACTTC,CASSFRDRETQYF
.,TRBJ2-5,.,TRBV10-3,TGTGCCATCAGTATCCGGGACGGTCAAAAAGAGACCCAGTACTTC,CAISIRDGQKETQYF
TRBD2,TRBJ2-2,.,TRBV20-1,TGCAGTGCTAGACCTGCCGGGAGGACCAACACCGGGGAGCTGTTTTTT,CSARPAGRTNTGELFF
TRBD2,TRBJ2-1,.,TRBV28,TGTGCCAGCACCTTAGGAGTAGGGGCGGGAGAATCCCCCTACAATGAGCAGTTCTTC,CASTLGVGAGESPYNEQFF
TRBD1,TRBJ1-1,.,TRBV19,TGTGCCAGTAGTCTCCGGACAGGGAGCCCTGAAGCTTTCTTT,CASSLRTGSPEAFF
.,TRBJ2-1,.,TRBV2,TGTGCCAGCAGTCGGTACGTTTACAATGAGCAGTTCTTC,CASSRYVYNEQFF
TRBD1,TRBJ1-5,.,TRBV28,TGTGCCAGCAGTTTTATCACAGGGGGCCCCCGCGGCCAGCCCCAGCATTTT,CASSFITGGPRGQPQHF
.,TRBJ2-7,.,TRBV4-1,TGCGCCAGCAGCCAAGCGCCCCGGGACCCAGCCTCCTCCGAGCAGTACTTC,CASSQAPRDPASSEQYF
.,TRBJ1-1,.,TRBV7-2,TGTGCCAGCAGCTTAGTTTACAGCCCCACTGAAGCTTTCTTT,CASSLVYSPTEAFF
.,TRBJ1-5,.,TRBV12-3/TRBV12-4,TGTGCCAGCAGTTTCGGGACATCCAATCAGCCCCAGCATTTT,CASSFGTSNQPQHF
.,TRBJ2-7,few,TRBV24-1,TGTGCCACCAGTGATGGGAGAATGGGCGAGCAGTACTTC,CATSDGRMGEQYF
.,TRBJ1-5,few,TRBV30,TGTGCCTGGGCCCTGGATAGCAATCAGCCCCAGCATTTT,CAWALDSNQPQHF
TRBD2,TRBJ2-7,.,TRBV7-9,TGTGCCAGCAGCATCGGACTAGCGGGGTTATACGAGCAGTACTTC,CASSIGLAGLYEQYF
TRBD2,TRBJ2-3,.,TRBV4-1,TGCGCCAGCAGCCAGACTAGCGGAACGAGAGATACGCAGTATTTT,CASSQTSGTRDTQYF
TRBD1,TRBJ1-2,.,TRBV19,TGTGCCAGTAGCCGGGACAGAGGTTACACCTTC,CASSRDRGYTF
.,TRBJ2-2,few,TRBV12-3/TRBV12-4,TGTGCCAGCAGTCCTCGGGGCACCGGGGAGCTGTTTTTT,CASSPRGTGELFF
TRBD1,TRBJ2-1,.,TRBV12-3/TRBV12-4,TGTGCCAGCAGGGGACAGGAGGGGACTTCAAGGAATGAGCAGTTCTTC,CASRGQEGTSRNEQFF
.,TRBJ2-6,.,TRBV6-5,TGTGCCAGCAGTCCCCTCCTTGGGGCCAACGTCCTGACTTTC,CASSPLLGANVLTF
.,TRBJ2-7,.,TRBV18,TGTGCCAGCTCACCTCGTCGCGGCAGCTCCTACGAGCAGTACTTC,CASSPRRGSSYEQYF
.,TRBJ2-6,.,TRBV2,TGTGCCAGCAAGTTAGGGACTGGGGCCAACGTCCTGACTTTC,CASKLGTGANVLTF
.,TRBJ2-6,.,TRBV7-2,TGTGCCAGCAGCTTGTCCAACTCTGGGGCCAACGTCCTGACTTTC,CASSLSNSGANVLTF
.,TRBJ1-5,.,TRBV28,TGTGCCAGCAGAAATAGCAATCAGCCCCAGCATTTT,CASRNSNQPQHF
TRBD1,TRBJ2-7,.,TRBV28,TGTGCCATCGCACAGGGGATCTCCTACGAGCAGTACTTC,CAIAQGISYEQYF
.,TRBJ1-2,.,TRBV5-1,TGCGCCAGCAGCTTGCGAGGGGAAACCTATGGCTACACCTTC,CASSLRGETYGYTF
.,TRBJ2-6,.,TRBV4-1,TGCGCCAGCAGCCAAGGGATCCTCAGCTCTGGGGCCAACGTCCTGACTTTC,CASSQGILSSGANVLTF
TRBD1,TRBJ2-7,.,TRBV29-1,TGCAGCGTGGAGCGACAGGGGTTCGAGCAGTACTTC,CSVERQGFEQYF
.,TRBJ2-4,.,TRBV19,TGTGCCAGTAGTGCCCAAAGTATAGCCAAAAACATTCAGTACTTC,CASSAQSIAKNIQYF
TRBD2,TRBJ2-2,.,TRBV19,TGTGCCAGTATCTTCACAGGGACTAGCGCCGGGGAGCTGTTTTTT,CASIFTGTSAGELFF
.,TRBJ2-7,.,TRBV5-1,TGCGCCAGCAGCTATGGGCAGGCCTATGCCTACGAGCAGTACTTC,CASSYGQAYAYEQYF
.,TRBJ2-7,once,TRBV28,TGTGCCAGTGGAGGGGGCTCCACCTACGAGCAGTACTTC,CASGGGSTYEQYF
.,TRBJ2-1,.,TRBV2,TGTGCCAGCAGTTACGGTTTGGGAAACAATGAGCAGTTCTTC,CASSYGLGNNEQFF
TRBD2,TRBJ2-1,.,TRBV24-1,TGTGCCACCAGTGATCCCCGGCGGGAGGGTATTTACAATGAGCAGTTCTTC,CATSDPRREGIYNEQFF
TRBD1,TRBJ1-4,.,TRBV4-1,TGCGCCAGCAGCCAGGCCGGGACAGGGACAGAAAAACTGTTTTTT,CASSQAGTGTEKLFF
TRBD1,TRBJ2-7,.,TRBV3-1,TGTGCCAGCAGCCCATACAGGGGGGAATACGAGCAGTACTTC,CASSPYRGEYEQYF
.,TRBJ2-1,once,TRBV11-2,TGTGCCAGCAGCTTAGATTGGGAAGCTGATGAGCAGTTCTTC,CASSLDWEADEQFF
TRBD2,TRBJ2-1,.,TRBV20-1,TGCAGTGCTCCCGGGACTAGCGGGAGTTACAATGAGCAGTTCTTC,CSAPGTSGSYNEQFF
.,TRBJ2-7,.,TRBV27,TGTGCCAGCAGTACCCTGGGACCTTACTACGAGCAGTACTTC,CASSTLGPYYEQYF
TRBD1,TRBJ2-5,.,TRBV27,TGTGCCAGCAGTTGGTGGGGGCAGGGGGATGAGACCCAGTACTTC,CASSWWGQGDETQYF
.,TRBJ2-2,.,TRBV19,TGTGCCAGCGACGGTGCATCGAACACCGGGGAGCTGTTTTTT,CASDGASNTGELFF
.,TRBJ2-5,.,TRBV7-2,TGTGCCAGCAGCGCGCATGACAGTTTCCAAGAGACCCAGTACTTC,CASSAHDSFQETQYF
TRBD1,TRBJ2-2,.,TRBV29-1,TGCAGCGTCTTAGGGGGCTCGAACACCGGGGAGCTGTTTTTT,CSVLGGSNTGELFF
.,TRBJ2-2,once,TRBV7-9,TGTGCCAGCAGACGGGACATCGCCGGGGAGCTGTTTTTT,CASRRDIAGELFF
TRBD2,TRBJ2-2,.,TRBV24-1,TGTGCCACCAGTCAAACGGGGGGAACCGGGGAGCTGTTTTTT,CATSQTGGTGELFF
.,TRBJ1-5,.,TRBV2,TGTGCCAGCAGTGAACTCGGTAATCAGCCCCAGCATTTT,CASSELGNQPQHF
.,TRBJ2-3,.,TRBV4-1,TGCGCCAGCAGCCAAGATAGGAGGGGGCTACCTACAGATACGCAGTATTTT,CASSQDRRGLPTDTQYF
.,TRBJ2-1,.,TRBV7-2,TGTGCCAGCAGTTTAGGGGTCGACAATGAGCAGTTCTTC,CASSLGVDNEQFF
TRBD2,TRBJ2-6,.,TRBV29-1,TGCAGCGTTGAAGATCGGGGAGGGTGGGGGGCCAACGTCCTGACTTTC,CSVEDRGGWGANVLTF
TRBD2,TRBJ2-1,.,TRBV7-8,TGTGCCAGCAGCCGCAGACTAGCGGGAGTGGTCAATGAGCAGTTCTTC,CASSRRLAGVVNEQFF